This T cell receptor beta chain was obtained from a study of blood T cell repertoires in COVID-19. As for the study in general: The United States, Italy and Spain were the sources of the acute and convalescent COVID-19 samples. Sample material is recorded as cDNA or gDNA derived from T cells, B-cell-depleted T cells, or PBMCs.

Unmatched junction bases numbered 2, after V lost 6 bases and J lost 6 bases. The germline gives CDR1 MNHEY, CDR2 SVGAGI. CDR3 length: 14 residues. In the source study's methods: Reference gene primer amplification in the assay estimated nucleated cell counts. Measured with immunoSEQ multiplex PCR; TCRdb has only the in-frame clones, and not every one. Clone size and V and J calls were adopted from that table, with D and trimming inferred from the DNA. The sample holds 200,000 or so clones, around nine tenths seen once. This clone was seen more than once but under ten times. The receptor was isolated from a woman in her fifties or sixties with acute or convalescent COVID-19. The chain recombines TRBV6-5 with TRBJ2-1; 13 nucleotides agree with TRBD2. Sequenced: peripheral blood. Here the CDR3 reads CASRTSGGGNEQFF. CDR3 sequence (DNA): TGTGCCAGCAGAACTAGCGGGGGGGGCAATGAGCAGTTCTTC.